Each of the 9 T cell receptor beta chains below was sequenced from the same sample in a study of T cell responses to AZD1222 COVID-19 vaccine. Here immunoSEQ multiplex PCR was the method, and the copy in TCRdb shows in-frame clones only, minus some. The table shows about 180,000 clones, with around 88% occurring only once. This sample comprised peripheral blood, obtained 28 days after the second AZD1222 dose. Receptors originate from an adult who received the AZD1222 COVID-19 vaccine.

Note on this clone: Relative to the germline gene, one junction end is altered; a read error may explain this. This rearrangement joins TRBV6-1 to TRBJ2-1; TRBD2 aligns across 9 bases. From germline, CDR1 is MNHNS and CDR2 SASEGT. This CDR3 is built from 15 residues. The CDR3 DNA sequence: TGTGCCAGCAGCGAAGCGGGGGGCTCCTACAATGAGCAGTTCTTC. Its translation: CASSEAGGSYNEQFF.

The rearrangement uses TRBV19 and TRBJ1-2; D is unclear. Germline lookup yields CDR1 LNHDA and CDR2 SQIVND (reference sequence). V was pared by 3 bases and J by 4 bases, with 9 bases between. The CDR3 runs 13 residues. CDR3 coding DNA: TGTGCCAGTAGTATCGACGGCCGCTATGGCTACACCTTC. Translation: CASSIDGRYGYTF.

The genes are TRBV3-1 (or the pseudogene TRBV3-2) and TRBJ2-7; maybe TRBD2 (6 bases). V lost 3 bases and J 2 bases, leaving 14 bases between the germline ends. Germline V gene data show CDR1 as LGHDT and CDR2 as YNNKEL (reference sequence). The CDR3 extends over 15 amino acids. The DNA of the CDR3 is TGTGCCAGCAGCCATAGCGGTTTTCGGCCCTACGAGCAGTACTTC. Amino acid sequence: CASSHSGFRPYEQYF.

In nucleotides, the CDR3 is TGTGCCAGCAGCTTAGCGGCGCGGAGAGCTTACAATGAGCAGTTCTTC. Its protein product is CASSLAARRAYNEQFF. The V and J genes are TRBV11-1 and TRBJ2-1; D uncertain. Trimming took 0 bases from V and 4 from J, leaving 13 bases between them. Germline V gives CDR1 SGHAT, CDR2 FQDESV (reference sequence). The CDR3 is 16 amino acids.

The V gene is TRBV5-4, the J gene TRBJ1-2; a possible D gene is TRBD1 (6 bases). Germline CDR1 SGHNT, CDR2 YYREEE (reference sequence). Trimming pared 4 bases from V and 4 bases from J, leaving 20 bases between. There are 16 residues in the CDR3. The CDR3 loop reads CASSRSPGVGGYGYTF. DNA for the CDR3: TGTGCCAGCAGCCGCTCCCCAGGGGTTGGGGGCTATGGCTACACCTTC.

The chain is built from TRBV19 and TRBJ2-7; D tentatively reads TRBD1 or TRBD2 (5 bases each). CDR1 is LNHDA and CDR2 is SQIVND in the germline V gene (reference sequence). The CDR3 sequence is 15 residues long. Trimming shortened V by 1 base and J by 3 bases, and 13 bases separated the two germline ends. The CDR3 sequence is CASSIGPGTFYEQYF. CDR3 coding DNA: TGTGCCAGTAGTATAGGTCCCGGGACCTTCTACGAGCAGTACTTC.

The chain uses TRBV3-1 (or the pseudogene TRBV3-2) and TRBJ1-1, with no clear D. Between the trimmed V and J ends, which lost 1 base and 0 bases, there was a span of 6 bases. This CDR3 spans 14 amino acids. Per the germline V gene, CDR1 is LGHDT and CDR2 is YNNKEL (reference sequence). The CDR3 sequence: CASSQVALNTEAFF. The CDR3 DNA reads as TGTGCCAGCAGCCAAGTTGCTCTGAACACTGAAGCTTTCTTT.

This clone was counted a single time. This chain connects TRBV5-1 to TRBJ2-2; D unclear. The germline gives CDR1 SGHRS, CDR2 YFSETQ. Deletions cut 3 bases from V and 3 bases from J, with 9 bases between. The CDR3 is 14 amino acids. The CDR3, as DNA: TGCGCCAGCAGCTGGACCGGCGACACCGGGGAGCTGTTTTTT. This translates into CASSWTGDTGELFF. The complete variable domain, with remaining parts taken from reference TRBV5-1 and TRBJ2-2, reads KAGVTQTPRYLIKTRGQQVTLSCSPISGHRSVSWYQQTPGQGLQFLFEYFSETQRNKGNFPGRFSGRQFSNSRSEMNVSTLELGDSALYLCASSWTGDTGELFFGEGSRLTVL.

J is TRBJ1-2 and V is TRBV12-3 or TRBV12-4; D is uncertain. This CDR3 spans 13 amino acids. Trimming removed 3 bases at V and 6 bases at J, with 11 bases between. This CDR3 is CASSFHGTDGYTF. The CDR3 bases are TGTGCCAGCAGTTTTCATGGAACGGATGGCTACACCTTC.